What follows are 8 T cell receptor beta chains derived from one specimen sequenced in a study of blood T cell repertoires in COVID-19. Sequencing was performed with immunoSEQ multiplex PCR; in TCRdb, only in-frame clones are kept and a portion is missing. The sample lists tens of thousands of clones; about 86% were seen once. Sequencing was carried out using peripheral blood. The receptors shown here come from a woman older than 75 with active or convalescent COVID-19.

The chain recombines TRBV3-1 (or the pseudogene TRBV3-2) with TRBJ2-3, with TRBD2 matching 8 bases. Germline CDR1 and CDR2: LGHDT and YNNKEL (reference sequence). V was pared by 6 bases and J by 2 bases, with 10 bases of the junction left unmatched. The CDR3 length is 16 residues. CDR3 residues: CASSRSRGGVTDTQYF. The CDR3 region has the DNA TGTGCCAGCAGTCGTTCCCGGGGGGGAGTCACAGATACGCAGTATTTT.

The gene calls are TRBV15 and TRBJ2-7; TRBD1 aligns across 9 bases. Trimming took 1 base from V and 6 from J; bases not matched to a gene: 7. The CDR3 totals 15 residues. Germline lookup yields CDR1 LNHNV and CDR2 YYDKDF (reference sequence). The CDR3: CATSRAGTGPLEQYF. As DNA, the CDR3 is TGTGCCACCAGCAGAGCCGGGACAGGGCCTCTCGAGCAGTACTTC.

This clone has just a few counts. The chain carries TRBV6-2 or TRBV6-3 and TRBJ1-2, with 7 bases that match TRBD1. The CDR3 has 13 residues. CDR1 MNHEY and CDR2 SVGEGT come from the germline V gene. Trimming at V came to 6 bases and at J to 8 bases, leaving 9 bases not matched to a gene. CDR3 in amino acids: CASSDRALGGYTF. The CDR3 bases are TGTGCCAGCAGCGACAGGGCATTGGGCGGCTACACCTTC.

The chain's CDR3 is CASSLSAGSSTDTQYF. The CDR3 DNA is TGTGCCAGCAGCTTAAGTGCGGGTTCTAGCACAGATACGCAGTATTTT. The gene calls are TRBV7-2 and TRBJ2-3; D is perhaps TRBD2 (5 bases). Trimming took off 2 bases at V and 0 bases at J, with 12 bases between the two ends. CDR3 length: 16 amino acids. Germline V gene data show CDR1 as SGHTA and CDR2 as FQGNSA.

The chain links TRBV27 to TRBJ1-6; 9 positions match TRBD1. The ends lost 5 bases at V and 9 bases at J; junction bases unmatched: 11. This CDR3 spans 16 amino acids. Germline loops: CDR1 MNHEY, CDR2 SMNVEV (reference sequence). CDR3 bases: TGTGCCAGCAGTGACCGACAGGGGGTTTCGGGTTCACCCCTCCACTTT. Its translation: CASSDRQGVSGSPLHF.

V is TRBV9 and J is TRBJ1-1, with 7 bases aligning to TRBD1. Germline CDR1 is SGDLS and CDR2 is YYNGEE. Losses at the gene ends were 3 bases for V and 8 bases for J; bases not matched to a gene: 7. This CDR3 spans 13 amino acids. The CDR3 DNA follows: TGTGCCAGCAGCGAACAGGGGACGGGGGAAGCTTTCTTT. Translating gives CASSEQGTGEAFF.

This chain uses TRBV6-1 with TRBJ2-2; 7 positions agree with TRBD1. The CDR3 has 14 amino acids. CDR1 is MNHNS and CDR2 is SASEGT in the germline V gene. J was trimmed by 6 bases and V by 2 bases; bases with no gene match: 3. CDR3 protein: CASSETQGAGELFF. The CDR3 nucleotides read TGTGCCAGCAGTGAAACCCAGGGGGCCGGGGAGCTGTTTTTT.

This rearrangement joins TRBV15 to TRBJ2-7; D is possibly TRBD2 (6 bases). The germline V gene encodes CDR1 LNHNV and CDR2 YYDKDF (reference sequence). Trimming took 0 bases from V and 7 from J, leaving 16 bases between them. The CDR3 length is 15 residues. CDR3 DNA sequence: TGTGCCACCAGCAGAGAATACGCAGGCGCGGGGGAGCAGTACTTC. Protein product: CATSREYAGAGEQYF.